One and the same sample provided the 23 T cell receptor beta chains below, sequenced in a study of blood T cell repertoires in COVID-19. Some clones are missing from TCRdb's copy, which holds only in-frame ones; the method was immunoSEQ multiplex PCR. The data hold 150,000 or so clones, with around 81% observed a single time. The sample was peripheral blood. These receptors were taken from a human donor in a cohort sampled during active COVID-19.

The table lists this clone with a count of one. The rearrangement uses TRBV10-3 and TRBJ1-1; TRBD1 agrees at 8 bases. The germline V gene encodes CDR1 ENHRY and CDR2 SYGVKD. This CDR3 contains 15 residues. The V segment lost 2 bases and the J segment 4 bases; nucleotides outside the gene matches: 6. This chain's CDR3 is CAISEGQGASTEAFF. In nucleotides, the CDR3 is TGTGCCATCAGTGAGGGGCAGGGGGCGTCCACTGAAGCTTTCTTT.

The V gene is TRBV2, the J gene TRBJ1-1; D gene unclear. The germline V gene encodes CDR1 SNHLY and CDR2 FYNNEI. With 9 bases removed from V and 1 base from J, the gap between germline ends came to 9 bases. The CDR3 has 12 residues. The CDR3 reads CARSTGNTEAFF. CDR3 bases: TGTGCCAGGTCGACGGGGAACACTGAAGCTTTCTTT.

This clone has a handful of counts. V usage is TRBV5-4 and J usage is TRBJ2-2, with TRBD2 identical over 8 bases. From germline, CDR1 is SGHNT and CDR2 YYREEE (reference sequence). CDR3 length: 15 residues. Trimming at V came to 0 bases and at J to 5 bases, leaving 3 bases not matched to a gene. Here the CDR3 reads CASSLGVAGTGELFF. CDR3 DNA: TGTGCCAGCAGCTTGGGAGTAGCGGGAACCGGGGAGCTGTTTTTT. Supplemented by reference TRBV5-4 and TRBJ2-2, the full variable domain reads ETGVTQSPTHLIKTRGQQVTLRCSSQSGHNTVSWYQQALGQGPQFIFQYYREEENGRGNFPPRFSGLQFPNYSSELNVNALELDDSALYLCASSLGVAGTGELFFGEGSRLTVL.

This rearrangement joins TRBV27 to TRBJ2-1; no firm D call. There are 14 residues in the CDR3. CDR1 is MNHEY and CDR2 is SMNVEV in the germline V gene (reference sequence). V shed 3 bases and J shed 2 bases, with 8 bases lying between them. CDR3 in DNA: TGTGCCAGCAGTTTTCACCAGACCTACAATGAGCAGTTCTTC. Translated, it gives CASSFHQTYNEQFF.

The chain employs TRBV10-3 and TRBJ1-1; D unclear. The CDR3 has 15 residues. The V gene's germline CDR1 is ENHRY and CDR2 SYGVKD. The V end lost 5 bases, the J end lost 3 bases, and 16 bases lay between the germline ends. CDR3 in amino acids: CAISPRGGWYTEAFF. Written as DNA, the CDR3 is TGTGCCATCAGTCCCCGTGGCGGCTGGTACACTGAAGCTTTCTTT.

The chain links TRBV28 to TRBJ2-4; 9 bases map to TRBD2. V trimming: 5 bases; J trimming: 0 bases; junction bases outside the gene matches: 5. The length of the CDR3 is 16 residues. Germline V gives CDR1 MDHEN, CDR2 SYDVKM. In DNA form, the CDR3 reads TGTGCCAGCAGTGCGGGGGGGGAACTAGCCAAAAACATTCAGTACTTC. Encoded protein: CASSAGGELAKNIQYF.

The chain joins TRBV19 to TRBJ1-3, with 8 bases identical to TRBD1. The J segment lost 0 bases and the V segment lost 3 bases, leaving 4 bases of the junction unmatched. There are 16 residues in the CDR3. Germline lookup yields CDR1 LNHDA and CDR2 SQIVND (reference sequence). In DNA, the CDR3 is TGTGCCAGTAGTATGGGACAGGCCTACTCTGGAAACACCATATATTTT. Protein product: CASSMGQAYSGNTIYF.

The chain uses TRBV19 and TRBJ2-5, with D perhaps TRBD2 (6 bases). The CDR3 has 13 residues. CDR1 and CDR2 from the germline V gene are LNHDA and SQIVND (reference sequence). V lost 4 bases and J lost 2, with 8 bases in between. CDR3 protein: CASSTGLQETQYF. The CDR3 coding sequence is TGTGCCAGTAGTACGGGACTGCAAGAGACCCAGTACTTC.

The CDR3 here is CASSPSSGGDTQYF. The CDR3 bases are TGTGCCAGCTCACCAAGTTCAGGGGGTGATACGCAGTATTTT. The chain recombines TRBV18 with TRBJ2-3; 7 bases fit TRBD1. CDR3 length: 14 amino acids. V shed 2 bases, J shed 6 bases, and the junction held 5 bases outside the gene matches. CDR1 is KGHSH, CDR2 LQKENI, per germline.

The chain has TRBV30 and TRBJ2-7; weak D call: TRBD1 (6 bases). There are 14 residues in the CDR3. V gave up 0 bases and J gave up 5 bases, with 14 bases separating them. Per the germline V gene, CDR1 is GTSNPN and CDR2 is SVGIG (reference sequence). CDR3: CAWSVIGQSDEQYF. The CDR3 nucleotides are TGTGCCTGGAGTGTCATCGGACAGTCCGACGAGCAGTACTTC.

The rearrangement links TRBV24-1 to TRBJ2-1; 7 bases are shared with TRBD1. The germline V gene has CDR1 KGHDR and CDR2 SFDVKD. This CDR3 spans 12 amino acids. V lost 9 bases, J lost 8 bases, and 6 bases stayed unmatched. CDR3 region: CATAQGEYEQFF. CDR3 sequence (DNA): TGTGCCACCGCGCAGGGGGAGTATGAGCAGTTCTTC.

The CDR3 here is CASSLFSGRAKFF. The CDR3 bases are TGTGCCAGCAGTTTGTTTAGCGGGAGGGCCAAGTTCTTC. This rearrangement joins TRBV12-3 or TRBV12-4 to TRBJ2-1; TRBD2 matches at 11 bases. The V segment lost 3 bases and the J segment 14 bases; nucleotides outside the gene matches: 6. The CDR3 length is 13 residues.

The chain joins TRBV6-5 to TRBJ2-7, with TRBD1 as a possible D gene (6 bases). The CDR3 is 12 residues long. Trimming stripped 6 bases from V and 4 bases from J, with 10 bases between. The germline V gene has CDR1 MNHEY and CDR2 SVGAGI. DNA for the CDR3: TGTGCCAGCAGACGGGACAATTACGAGCAGTACTTC. Protein: CASRRDNYEQYF.

The chain joins TRBV4-3 to TRBJ1-2; no firm D call. V was shortened by 5 bases and J by 4 bases, with 11 bases between the two germline ends. CDR1 is LGHNA and CDR2 is YSLEER in the germline V gene. This CDR3 region has 13 residues. CDR3 sequence reads: CASSFSEGYGYTF. CDR3 nucleotide sequence: TGCGCCAGCAGCTTTTCGGAGGGCTATGGCTACACCTTC.

The rearrangement joins TRBV19 to TRBJ1-1; the D gene is possibly TRBD1 (6 bases). This CDR3 comprises 13 residues. Per the germline V gene, CDR1 is LNHDA and CDR2 is SQIVND (reference sequence). The V end was cut by 3 bases, the J end by 3 bases, with 8 bases between. CDR3 region: CASSMGADTEAFF. The DNA for the CDR3 is TGTGCCAGTAGTATGGGGGCCGACACTGAAGCTTTCTTT.

The V gene is TRBV6-5, the J gene TRBJ1-5; the match to TRBD1 covers 8 bases. Germline-derived CDR1 and CDR2 are MNHEY and SVGAGI. The CDR3 length is 13 residues. The trim removed 5 bases at V and 6 bases at J, leaving 3 bases unmatched. The DNA of the CDR3 is TGTGCCAGCAGTCCACAGGGGGGTCAGCCCCAGCATTTT. Amino acids: CASSPQGGQPQHF.

This clone was observed a handful of times. The rearrangement joins TRBV3-1 (or the pseudogene TRBV3-2) to TRBJ2-3, with D tentatively TRBD2 (6 bases). Trimming took 4 bases from V and 5 from J, leaving 16 bases between them. The germline V gene has CDR1 LGHDT and CDR2 YNNKEL (reference sequence). The CDR3 has 15 residues. CDR3 sequence reads: CASSPGTRVVDTQYF. The DNA for the CDR3 is TGTGCCAGCAGCCCCGGGACTCGGGTGGTAGATACGCAGTATTTT.

V and J are TRBV29-1 and TRBJ1-6; 9 bases agree with TRBD1. The V and J ends lost 6 bases and 7 bases, in that order; junction bases with no gene match: 7. Germline loops: CDR1 SQVTM, CDR2 ANQGSEA. The CDR3 has 14 residues. The CDR3 DNA reads TGCAGCGTGAACACAGGGGGCCGAAATTCACCCCTCCACTTT. Translation: CSVNTGGRNSPLHF. Together with reference TRBV29-1 and TRBJ1-6, the CDR3 gives the full variable domain: SAVISQKPSRDICQRGTSLTIQCQVDSQVTMMFWYRQQPGQSLTLIATANQGSEATYESGFVIDKFPISRPNLTFSTLTVSNMSPEDSSIYLCSVNTGGRNSPLHFGNGTRLTVT.

This sequence joins TRBV28 and TRBJ2-1, with 7 bases aligning to TRBD1. The CDR3 extends over 14 amino acids. V shed 3 bases and J 9 bases; nucleotides not matched to a gene: 8. Germline loops: CDR1 MDHEN, CDR2 SYDVKM. In DNA form, the CDR3 reads TGTGCCAGCAGTTTGTACACAGGGGTAGGTGAGCAGTTCTTC. Encoded protein: CASSLYTGVGEQFF.

This chain connects TRBV28 to TRBJ2-2, with 7 bases that match TRBD1. The V gene end was trimmed by 6 bases and the J gene end by 6 bases; junction bases not matched to a gene: 7. The germline V gene has CDR1 MDHEN and CDR2 SYDVKM. The CDR3 is 14 residues long. CDR3 DNA: TGTGCCAGCAGAGCCACAGGGGACCCCGGGGAGCTGTTTTTT. This codes for CASRATGDPGELFF.

For the CDR3, the DNA is TGTGCCAGTACCCCGGGGGGGGCTGGGGAGCAGTACTTC. The encoded protein is CASTPGGAGEQYF. The V and J genes are TRBV19 and TRBJ2-7, with 8 positions matching TRBD2. This CDR3 contains 13 residues. V was pared by 7 bases and J by 7 bases, with 9 bases of the junction left unmatched. Germline V gene data show CDR1 as LNHDA and CDR2 as SQIVND (reference sequence).

This clone was observed a handful of times. The rearrangement links TRBV19 to TRBJ1-4, with TRBD1 matching 8 bases. The junction had 8 bases not matched to a gene; V was cut back by 1 base and J by 7 bases. This CDR3 has 16 residues. Germline lookup yields CDR1 LNHDA and CDR2 SQIVND (reference sequence). CDR3 nucleotide sequence: TGTGCCAGTAGTATAGGGCTCGACAGGGGAGCTGAAAAACTGTTTTTT. Translation gives CASSIGLDRGAEKLFF.

This rearrangement joins TRBV11-3 to TRBJ2-3; D gene ambiguous. The ends were cut back, 2 bases at V and 1 base at J, with 13 bases in the middle. CDR1 and CDR2 (germline): SGHNT, YENEEA. CDR3 length: 16 residues. The CDR3 spells CASSLSNAGGTDTQYF. The DNA for the CDR3 is TGTGCCAGCAGCTTATCTAACGCTGGTGGCACAGATACGCAGTATTTT.